The present T cell receptor (beta chain) was sequenced within a study of early stage breast cancer tumors (dated by TCRdb to about 2017). Background on the whole study: Of the approximately 16 invasive breast tumors, more than 9 were found to be estrogen receptor-positive, progesterone receptor-positive and HER2-negative. Of the approximately 12 ER+/PR+/HER2- tumors, eight were classified as invasive ductal carcinomas and four as invasive lobular carcinomas. The average read coverage per sample was around 10-fold. The samples as a whole yielded under 3,500,000 detected templates, corresponding to 1,100,000 or so unique clonotypes.

Every sample was amplified as two independent genomic DNA replicates, using 0.5 ug for blood and about 1.6 ug for tumor or normal breast. TCRB sequencing of genomic DNA was carried out with the ImmunoSeq Intro kit according to the manufacturer's instructions. Multiplex PCR ran 25 to 35 cycles with proprietary primers and spike-in control sequences for absolute quantification. Single-end 150-bp reads were used to sequence an 87-bp fragment spanning the CDR3 plus the flanking V and J genes. Seven samples, with two replicates for each sample, were multiplexed per lane of an Illumina MiSeq using version 3.0 chemistry. The study's processing was this. Raw data were processed by the vendor's proprietary pipeline, with both replicates merged into one result per sample. Clonotypes were defined as productive rearrangements sharing the V-gene family, CDR3 amino acid sequence and J-gene segment. Clonality was computed as 1 minus the normalized Shannon entropy (Pielou evenness) of TCRB abundances. To estimate T cell density, the total number of templates was divided by the number of input cells, which was inferred from the amount of DNA input. Total repertoire diversity and clonality were estimated with Recon using default parameters. A clonotype counted as tumor-enriched if its abundance in tumor exceeded 0.1% and was at least 32-fold higher than its abundance in normal breast. TCRdb holds this immuneACCESS table with in-frame rearrangements only. Some clones are missing; in checked studies, unresolved V genes explain under half, and the rest has no known cause. D and trimming come from the DNA, and the V and J calls and clone size come from that table. Here the sample has about 4,800 clones; around 64% occur a single time. Of the sample, around 17% falls within the top ten clones.

About 20-55 mg of tumor tissue was diced, and more than 2.5 ug of DNA was typically obtained. The study profiled bulk TCR beta-chain repertoires in matched peripheral blood, tumor and adjacent normal breast tissue taken from roughly 17 patients with early-stage breast cancer. Following resection, visually identified tumor tissue was excised and transferred into prechilled RNAlater. Tumor tissue (20-50 mg) was diced and then homogenized with a TissueLyser II in RLTplus buffer containing beta-mercaptoethanol and antifoaming agent. Genomic DNA was extracted with the Qiagen AllPrep DNA/RNA Mini kit. What the research found in general, with its limitations: Enriched TCRB sequences shared across patients were mostly commonly generated sequences, unlikely to play an important role in the tumor microenvironment. Repertoires from blood and normal breast were more alike than repertoires from blood and tumor, and in about 90% of the 16 patients, comparing each tissue with blood separated tumor from normal. Compared with adjacent normal breast tissue, tumors had higher clonality and 2 to 3-fold greater T cell density. Sequencing bulk genomic DNA from unsorted cells could not capture chain pairing or functional markers like CD4, CD8 and FOXP3. Because the cohort was small, a breakdown by tumor subtype could not be done.

About this clone itself: It has no known antigen specificity. The sample holds no much larger clone one base away, and base qualities are not on file.

The junction shows trimming of 2 bases on V and 14 bases on J, and the gene matches do not reach 10 bases of it. Taken from cysteine to phenylalanine, the CDR3 has 15 residues. Solely the CDR3 DNA is kept, with 45 bases framed from the first base. For CDR1 and CDR2, the germline V gene lists MDHEN and SYDVKM. The receptor comes from a person aged 50-59 years with breast cancer. The chain uses TRBV28 and TRBJ2-6, and 9 junction bases match TRBD1. The specimen was breast tumor tissue. CDR3 sequence: CASSLRTGAAGILTF. The nucleotide sequence is given as TGTGCCAGCAGTTTACGGACAGGGGCCGCTGGGATCCTGACTTTC.